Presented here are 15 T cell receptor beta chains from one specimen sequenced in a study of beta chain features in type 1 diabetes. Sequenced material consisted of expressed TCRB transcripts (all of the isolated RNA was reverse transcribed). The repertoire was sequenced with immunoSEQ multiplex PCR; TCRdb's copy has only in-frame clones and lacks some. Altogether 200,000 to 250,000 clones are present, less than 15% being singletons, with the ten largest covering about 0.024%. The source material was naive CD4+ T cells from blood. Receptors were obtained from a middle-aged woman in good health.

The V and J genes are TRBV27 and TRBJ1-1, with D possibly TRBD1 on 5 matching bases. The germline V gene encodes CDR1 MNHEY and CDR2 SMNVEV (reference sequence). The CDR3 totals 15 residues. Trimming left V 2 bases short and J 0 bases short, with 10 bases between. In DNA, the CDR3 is TGTGCCAGCAGTTTAAAGACAGTTATGAACACTGAAGCTTTCTTT. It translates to CASSLKTVMNTEAFF.

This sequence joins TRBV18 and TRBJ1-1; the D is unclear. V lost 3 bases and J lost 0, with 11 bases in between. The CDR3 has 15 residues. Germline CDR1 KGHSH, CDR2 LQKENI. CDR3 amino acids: CASSPLEGMNTEAFF. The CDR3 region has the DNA TGTGCCAGCTCACCTCTGGAGGGCATGAACACTGAAGCTTTCTTT.

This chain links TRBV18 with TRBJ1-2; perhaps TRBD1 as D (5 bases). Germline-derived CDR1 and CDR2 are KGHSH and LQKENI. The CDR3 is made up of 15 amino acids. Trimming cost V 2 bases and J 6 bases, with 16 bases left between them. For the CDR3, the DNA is TGTGCCAGCTCACCAGTCGGCCGCAGGGCAAATGGCTACACCTTC. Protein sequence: CASSPVGRRANGYTF.

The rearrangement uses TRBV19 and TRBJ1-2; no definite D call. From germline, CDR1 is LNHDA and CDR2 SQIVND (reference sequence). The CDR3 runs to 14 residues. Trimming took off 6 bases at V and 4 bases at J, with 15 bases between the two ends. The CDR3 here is CASSLAVESYGYTF. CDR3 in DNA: TGTGCCAGTAGCCTCGCTGTAGAGTCCTATGGCTACACCTTC. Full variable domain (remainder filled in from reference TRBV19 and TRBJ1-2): DGGITQSPKYLFRKEGQNVTLSCEQNLNHDAMYWYRQDPGQGLRLIYYSQIVNDFQKGDIAEGYSVSREKKESFPLTVTSAQKNPTAFYLCASSLAVESYGYTFGSGTRLTVV.

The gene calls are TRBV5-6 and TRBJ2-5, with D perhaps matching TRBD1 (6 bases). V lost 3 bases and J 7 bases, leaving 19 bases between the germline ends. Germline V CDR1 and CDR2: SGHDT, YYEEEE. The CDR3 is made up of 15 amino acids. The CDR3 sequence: CASSYGQFAIGTQYF. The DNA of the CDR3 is TGTGCCAGCAGCTACGGACAGTTTGCCATCGGGACCCAGTACTTC.

In DNA form, the CDR3 reads TGTGCCAGCAGTGAATGGCGGGAGAGCACCGGGGAGCTGTTTTTT. Its protein product is CASSEWRESTGELFF. The gene calls are TRBV2 and TRBJ2-2, with 7 bases matching TRBD2. CDR1 and CDR2 (germline): SNHLY, FYNNEI. The CDR3 sequence is 15 residues long. The V and J ends lost 2 bases and 4 bases, in that order; junction bases with no gene match: 4.

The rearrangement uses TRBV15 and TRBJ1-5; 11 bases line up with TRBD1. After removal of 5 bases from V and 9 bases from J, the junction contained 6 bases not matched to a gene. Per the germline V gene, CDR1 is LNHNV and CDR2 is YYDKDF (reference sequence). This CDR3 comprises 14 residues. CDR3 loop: CATSGGQGDRPQHF. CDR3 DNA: TGTGCCACCAGCGGGGGACAGGGGGATAGGCCCCAGCATTTT.

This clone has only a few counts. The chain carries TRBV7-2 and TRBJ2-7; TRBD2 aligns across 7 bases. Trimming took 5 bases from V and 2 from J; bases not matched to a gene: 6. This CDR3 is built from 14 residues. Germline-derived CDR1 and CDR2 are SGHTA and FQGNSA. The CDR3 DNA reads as TGTGCCAGCAGCGCAGCGGGACTAACCTACGAGCAGTACTTC. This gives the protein CASSAAGLTYEQYF. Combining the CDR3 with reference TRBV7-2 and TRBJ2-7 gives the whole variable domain GAGVSQSPSNKVTEKGKDVELRCDPISGHTALYWYRQSLGQGLEFLIYFQGNSAPDKSGLPSDRFSAERTGGSVSTLTIQRTQQEDSAVYLCASSAAGLTYEQYFGPGTRLTVT.

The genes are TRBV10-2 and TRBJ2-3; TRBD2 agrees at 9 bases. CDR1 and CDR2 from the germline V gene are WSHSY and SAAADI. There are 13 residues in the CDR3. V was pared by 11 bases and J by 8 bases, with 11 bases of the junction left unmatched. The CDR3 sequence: CAAGLAGPGTQYF. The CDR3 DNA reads TGCGCCGCCGGTCTAGCGGGGCCGGGTACGCAGTATTTT.

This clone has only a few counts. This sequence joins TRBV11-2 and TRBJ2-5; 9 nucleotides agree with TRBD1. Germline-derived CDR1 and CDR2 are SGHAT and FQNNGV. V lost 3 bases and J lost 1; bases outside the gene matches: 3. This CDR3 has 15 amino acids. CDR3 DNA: TGTGCCAGCAGCTTGGGACAGGGTAGCCAAGAGACCCAGTACTTC. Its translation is CASSLGQGSQETQYF. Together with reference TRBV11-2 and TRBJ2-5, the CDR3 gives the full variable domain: EAGVAQSPRYKIIEKRQSVAFWCNPISGHATLYWYQQILGQGPKLLIQFQNNGVVDDSQLPKDRFSAERLKGVDSTLKIQPAKLEDSAVYLCASSLGQGSQETQYFGPGTRLLVL.

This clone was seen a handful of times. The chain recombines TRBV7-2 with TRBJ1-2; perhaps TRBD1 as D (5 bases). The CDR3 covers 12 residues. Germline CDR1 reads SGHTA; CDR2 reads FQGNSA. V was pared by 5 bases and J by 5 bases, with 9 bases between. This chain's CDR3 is CASSKDRYGYTF. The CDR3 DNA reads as TGTGCCAGCAGCAAAGACAGATATGGCTACACCTTC.

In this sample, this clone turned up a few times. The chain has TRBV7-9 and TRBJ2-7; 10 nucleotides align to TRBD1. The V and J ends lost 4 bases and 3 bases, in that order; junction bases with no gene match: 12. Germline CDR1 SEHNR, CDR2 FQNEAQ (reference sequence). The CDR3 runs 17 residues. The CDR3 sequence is CASSSLAMGDRGYEQYF. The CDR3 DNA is TGTGCCAGCAGCTCACTCGCGATGGGGGACAGGGGCTACGAGCAGTACTTC. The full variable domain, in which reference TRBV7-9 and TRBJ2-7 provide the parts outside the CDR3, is DTGVSQNPRHKITKRGQNVTFRCDPISEHNRLYWYRQTLGQGPEFLTYFQNEAQLEKSRLLSDRFSAERPKGSFSTLEIQRTEQGDSAMYLCASSSLAMGDRGYEQYFGPGTRLTVT.

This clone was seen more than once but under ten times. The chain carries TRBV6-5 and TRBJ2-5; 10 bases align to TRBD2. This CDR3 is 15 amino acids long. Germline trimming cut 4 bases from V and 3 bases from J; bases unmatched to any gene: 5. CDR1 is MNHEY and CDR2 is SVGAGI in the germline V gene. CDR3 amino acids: CASSFTLAGEETQYF. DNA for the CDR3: TGTGCCAGCAGTTTCACGCTAGCGGGGGAAGAGACCCAGTACTTC.

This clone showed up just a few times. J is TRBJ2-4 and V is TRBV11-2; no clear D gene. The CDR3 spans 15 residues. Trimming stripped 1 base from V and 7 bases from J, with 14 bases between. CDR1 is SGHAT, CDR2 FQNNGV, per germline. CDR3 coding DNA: TGTGCCAGCAGCTTAGTTCTGGCTTCCTCGAACATTCAGTACTTC. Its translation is CASSLVLASSNIQYF.

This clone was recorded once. DNA of the CDR3: TGTGCCAGCAGTTTTTCAGGGGTGGGCAGCAATCAGCCCCAGCATTTT. It encodes CASSFSGVGSNQPQHF. This chain links TRBV27 with TRBJ1-5; perhaps TRBD1 as D (6 bases). The V gene's germline CDR1 is MNHEY and CDR2 SMNVEV (reference sequence). The CDR3 spans 16 residues. V lost 3 bases to trimming and J lost 1 base, with 13 bases between them.